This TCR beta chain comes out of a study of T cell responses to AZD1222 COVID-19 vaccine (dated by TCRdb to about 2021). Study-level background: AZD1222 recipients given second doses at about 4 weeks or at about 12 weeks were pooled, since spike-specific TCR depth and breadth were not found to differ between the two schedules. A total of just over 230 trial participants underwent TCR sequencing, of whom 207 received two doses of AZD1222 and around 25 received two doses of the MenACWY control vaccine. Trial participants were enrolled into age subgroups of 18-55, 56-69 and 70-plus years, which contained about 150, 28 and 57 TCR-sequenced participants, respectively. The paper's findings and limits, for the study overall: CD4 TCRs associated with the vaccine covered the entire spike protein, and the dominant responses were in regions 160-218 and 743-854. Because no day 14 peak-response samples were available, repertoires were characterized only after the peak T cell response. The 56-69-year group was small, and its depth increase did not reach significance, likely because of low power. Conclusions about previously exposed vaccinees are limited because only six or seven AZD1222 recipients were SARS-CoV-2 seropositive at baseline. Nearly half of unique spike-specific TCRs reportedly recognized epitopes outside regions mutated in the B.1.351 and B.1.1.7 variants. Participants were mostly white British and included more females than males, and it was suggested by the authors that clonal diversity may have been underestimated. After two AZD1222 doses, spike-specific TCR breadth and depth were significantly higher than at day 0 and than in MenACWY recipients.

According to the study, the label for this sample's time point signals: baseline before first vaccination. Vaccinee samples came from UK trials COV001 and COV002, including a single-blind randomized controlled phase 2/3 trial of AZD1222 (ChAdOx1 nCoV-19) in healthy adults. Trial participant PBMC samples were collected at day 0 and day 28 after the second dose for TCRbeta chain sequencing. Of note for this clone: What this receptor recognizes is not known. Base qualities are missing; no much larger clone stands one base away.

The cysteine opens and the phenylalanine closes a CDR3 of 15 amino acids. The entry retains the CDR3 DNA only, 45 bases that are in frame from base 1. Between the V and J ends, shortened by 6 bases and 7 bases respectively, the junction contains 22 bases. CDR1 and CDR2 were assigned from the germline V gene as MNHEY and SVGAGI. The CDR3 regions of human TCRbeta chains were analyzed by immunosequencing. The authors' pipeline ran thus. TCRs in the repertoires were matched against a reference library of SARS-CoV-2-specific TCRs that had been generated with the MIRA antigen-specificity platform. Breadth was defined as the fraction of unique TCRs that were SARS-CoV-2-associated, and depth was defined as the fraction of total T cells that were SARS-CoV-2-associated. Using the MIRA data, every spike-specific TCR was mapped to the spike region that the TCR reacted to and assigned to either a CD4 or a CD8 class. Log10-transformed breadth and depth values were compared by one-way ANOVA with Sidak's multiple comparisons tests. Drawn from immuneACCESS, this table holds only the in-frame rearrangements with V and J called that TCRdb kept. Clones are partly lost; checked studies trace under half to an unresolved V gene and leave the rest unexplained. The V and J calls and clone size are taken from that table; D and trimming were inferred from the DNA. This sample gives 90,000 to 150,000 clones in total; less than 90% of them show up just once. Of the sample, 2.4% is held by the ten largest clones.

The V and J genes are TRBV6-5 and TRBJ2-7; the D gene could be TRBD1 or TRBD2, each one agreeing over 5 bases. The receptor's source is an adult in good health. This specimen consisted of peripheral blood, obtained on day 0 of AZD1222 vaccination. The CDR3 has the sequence CASSLPTASPGEQYF. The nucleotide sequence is TGTGCCAGCAGCCTACCGACAGCTAGTCCGGGGGAGCAGTACTTC.